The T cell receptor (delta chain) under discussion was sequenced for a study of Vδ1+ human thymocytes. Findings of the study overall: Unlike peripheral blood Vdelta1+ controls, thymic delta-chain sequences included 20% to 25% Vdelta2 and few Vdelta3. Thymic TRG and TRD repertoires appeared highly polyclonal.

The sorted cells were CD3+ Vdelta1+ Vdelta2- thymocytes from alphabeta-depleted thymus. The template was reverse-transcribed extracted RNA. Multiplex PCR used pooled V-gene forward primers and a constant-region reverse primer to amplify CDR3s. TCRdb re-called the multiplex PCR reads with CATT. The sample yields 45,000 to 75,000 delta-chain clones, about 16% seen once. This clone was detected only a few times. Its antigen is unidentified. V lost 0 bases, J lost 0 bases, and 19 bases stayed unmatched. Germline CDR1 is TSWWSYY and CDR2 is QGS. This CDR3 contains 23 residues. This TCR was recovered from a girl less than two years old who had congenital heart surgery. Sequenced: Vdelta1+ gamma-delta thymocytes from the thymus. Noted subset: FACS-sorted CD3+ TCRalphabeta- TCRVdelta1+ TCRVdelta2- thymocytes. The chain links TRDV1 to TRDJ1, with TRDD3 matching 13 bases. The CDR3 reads CALGELGVPLSTGGYADTDKLIF. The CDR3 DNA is TGTGCTCTTGGGGAACTAGGGGTCCCCCTTAGTACTGGGGGATACGCCGACACCGATAAACTCATCTTT.